This entry lists 2 T cell receptor beta chains sequenced from one sample in a study of T cell repertoires in cytomegalovirus infection. Antigens for these TCRs are unknown. TCRdb reanalysed the reads using MiXCR and keeps one entry per CDR3 protein. Of approximately 100,000 distinct CDR3 sequences in the sample, roughly 30% were seen once. The source material was CD8+ T cells from cultured PBMCs, sampled from culture after CMV antigen stimulation. The source of these receptors is a human donor in good health (CMV status not recorded). Some clones in this sample may be carry-over from other donors' samples.

The rearrangement links TRBV12-3 or TRBV12-4 to TRBJ1-2, with 8 bases identical to TRBD1. This CDR3 contains 13 residues. J lost 4 bases, V lost 5 bases, and 3 bases had no gene match. The CDR3 loop reads CASSLGQAYGYTF. For the CDR3, the DNA is TGTGCCAGCAGTCTGGGACAGGCCTATGGCTACACCTTC.

The chain carries TRBV6-6 and TRBJ2-3, with a weak D call TRBD1 (6 bases). CDR1 and CDR2 from the germline V gene are MNHNY and SVGAGI (reference sequence). Trimming cost V 6 bases and J 0 bases, with 19 bases left between them. The CDR3 runs to 17 residues. This chain's CDR3 is CASSQTRNRASTDTQYF. The CDR3 DNA reads TGTGCCAGCAGCCAAACCCGTAACAGGGCTAGCACAGATACGCAGTATTTT.